This T cell receptor (beta chain) originates from a study of T cell responses to AZD1222 COVID-19 vaccine. The CDR3 runs to 13 residues. V shed 6 bases and J shed 4 bases, with 12 bases lying between them. The V gene's germline CDR1 is SNHLY and CDR2 FYNNEI. In this sample, this clone turned up once. Only in-frame clones appear in the TCRdb table, and some are missing; sequencing was by immunoSEQ multiplex PCR. The sample consists of around 60,000 clones, roughly 89% of them appearing once. The V call is TRBV2, the J call TRBJ1-2, with D perhaps TRBD1 (6 bases). The receptor comes from an adult in good health. The sequencing here drew on peripheral blood, taken on day 0 of AZD1222 vaccination. The CDR3 nucleotides are TGTGCCAGCAGCTCGGACAGTAGCTATGGCTACACCTTC. Protein product: CASSSDSSYGYTF.